What follows are 10 T cell receptor beta chains derived from one specimen sequenced in a study of T cells in Graves' hyperthyroidism and ophthalmopathy. RNA transcripts provided the source from which TCR beta CDR3 regions were amplified. Researchers ran a first-round RT-PCR on the TCR CDR3 using the HTBI primer set. MiXCR, applied by TCRdb to the multiplex PCR reads, yields one record per CDR3 protein. In the table there are 300,000 to 400,000 distinct CDR3 sequences, about 21% of which are singletons. The sample comprised blood. These receptors all stem from a woman in her 50s with Graves' hyperthyroidism.

This clonotype was seen repeatedly, ten times or more. At one of its ends the junction is not consistent with the germline gene, which may arise from a read error. This sequence joins TRBV7-7 and TRBJ2-5, with D possibly being TRBD1 (6 bases). The CDR3 spans 15 residues. Germline-derived CDR1 and CDR2 are SSHAT and FNYEAQ (reference sequence). CDR3 protein: CASSLSGVKEETQYF. In nucleotides, the CDR3 is TGTGCTAGCAGCTTGTCAGGGGTGAAGGAAGAGACCCAGTACTTC. Supplemented by reference TRBV7-7 and TRBJ2-5, the full variable domain reads GAGVSQSPRYKVTKRGQDVTLRCDPISSHATLYWYQQALGQGPEFLTYFNYEAQPDKSGLPSDRFSAERPEGSISTLTIQRTEQRDSAMYRCASSLSGVKEETQYFGPGTRLLVL.

This clonotype was detected ten times or more. At one of its ends the junction is not consistent with the germline gene, which may arise from a read error. The chain is built from TRBV6-2 or TRBV6-3 and TRBJ2-3; the match to TRBD2 covers 9 bases. This CDR3 spans 15 amino acids. CDR1 MNHEY and CDR2 SVGEGT come from the germline V gene. CDR3 coding DNA: TGTGCCAGCAGTTACGGAGGGACTAGCAGAGATACGCAGTATTTT. Translation: CASSYGGTSRDTQYF.

V usage is TRBV5-1 and J usage is TRBJ2-7, with 14 nucleotides matching TRBD2. Germline V gene data show CDR1 as SGHRS and CDR2 as YFSETQ. V shed 8 bases and J 2 bases; nucleotides not matched to a gene: 6. The CDR3 runs to 15 residues. This CDR3 reads CASSGGLAGAYEQYF. CDR3 bases: TGCGCCAGTTCCGGGGGACTAGCGGGAGCCTACGAGCAGTACTTC.

The chain carries TRBV7-6 and TRBJ2-3, with 8 bases identical to TRBD1. There are 17 residues in the CDR3. V trimming: 5 bases; J trimming: 1 base; junction bases outside the gene matches: 11. CDR1 and CDR2 (germline): SGHVS, FNYEAQ. The CDR3 spells CASSPRRQGFGTDTQYF. The CDR3 DNA reads TGTGCCAGCAGCCCGCGGAGACAGGGGTTCGGCACAGATACGCAGTATTTT.

This chain joins TRBV19 and TRBJ2-1; 9 bases fit TRBD2. J was trimmed by 1 base and V by 5 bases; bases with no gene match: 9. The CDR3 covers 17 residues. Germline V gives CDR1 LNHDA, CDR2 SQIVND (reference sequence). CDR3 sequence (DNA): TGTGCCAGTAGTGCGAGCGGGAGGTCCCGATCCTACAATGAGCAGTTCTTC. Protein: CASSASGRSRSYNEQFF.

The rearrangement uses TRBV28 and TRBJ2-1; a weak D match, TRBD1 (6 bases). Trimming removed 7 bases at V and 8 bases at J, with 15 bases between. Germline V lookup: CDR1 MDHEN, CDR2 SYDVKM. CDR3 length: 13 residues. The CDR3 bases are TGTGCCAGCACCCTTACAGGGTTGCATGAGCAGTTCTTC. Translated: CASTLTGLHEQFF.

This clonotype was counted ten times or more. The chain is built from TRBV11-2 and TRBJ2-7, with no clear D. V gave up 1 base and J gave up 1 base, with 8 bases separating them. The germline V gene has CDR1 SGHAT and CDR2 FQNNGV. The CDR3 has 14 residues. DNA of the CDR3: TGTGCCAGCAGCTTAGTACAGAGATCCTACGAGCAGTACTTC. Its protein product is CASSLVQRSYEQYF.

This clonotype was recorded at least ten times. The chain employs TRBV6-1 and TRBJ2-1; D not certain. The CDR3 length is 16 residues. Germline values: CDR1 MNHNS, CDR2 SASEGT. V dropped 5 bases and J dropped 0 bases, with 14 bases sitting between them. CDR3 bases: TGTGCCAGCAGTCGCGGACCTCAAAGCTCCTACAATGAGCAGTTCTTC. It specifies CASSRGPQSSYNEQFF.

The genes are TRBV11-2 and TRBJ2-2; D gene unclear. This CDR3 is built from 12 residues. Germline-derived CDR1 and CDR2 are SGHAT and FQNNGV. Between the trimmed V and J ends, which lost 3 bases and 7 bases, there was a span of 6 bases. CDR3 bases: TGTGCCAGCAGCTTGGCTATCGGGGAGCTGTTTTTT. Its protein is CASSLAIGELFF.

The J gene is TRBJ2-5, the V gene TRBV11-2; D gene uncertain. In germline, CDR1 is SGHAT, CDR2 FQNNGV. The CDR3 runs 12 residues. V dropped 2 bases and J dropped 2 bases, with 3 bases sitting between them. Written as DNA, the CDR3 is TGTGCCAGCAGCTTATGGCAAGAGACCCAGTACTTC. Translation gives CASSLWQETQYF.